This T cell receptor (beta chain) stems from a study of blood T cell repertoires in COVID-19. About the research overall: Acute and convalescent COVID-19 samples came from the United States, Italy and Spain. Sample material is recorded as cDNA or gDNA derived from T cells, B-cell-depleted T cells, or PBMCs.

Original analysis: Reference gene primers were amplified, and this amplification served to estimate nucleated cell counts. Data came from immunoSEQ multiplex PCR; TCRdb stores just in-frame clones and leaves some out. Clone size and V and J calls were adopted from that table, with D and trimming inferred from the DNA. In the table there are hundreds of thousands of clones, roughly 86% of which are singletons. CDR1 ENHRY and CDR2 SYGVKD come from the germline V gene. The CDR3 covers 14 residues. V shed 11 bases and J shed 3 bases, with 20 bases lying between them. The chain couples TRBV10-3 to TRBJ2-7; unclear D gene. Sequencing was done on a sample of peripheral blood. The receptor comes from a woman aged 30 to 39 with acute or convalescent COVID-19. CDR3: CASFDPGMDYEQYF. The CDR3 DNA is TGTGCCTCTTTCGACCCAGGAATGGACTACGAGCAGTACTTC.